One sample yielded the 3 T cell receptor beta chains listed below, sequenced in a study of cytomegalovirus exposure and HLA in healthy donors. The study ran its PCR with 60 Vbeta and 13 Jbeta primers. Sequencing was performed with immunoSEQ multiplex PCR; in TCRdb, only in-frame clones are kept and a portion is missing. The sample consists of under 150,000 clones, 70% to 90% of them appearing once. The material sequenced was PBMCs. The source is a woman aged 40 to 49 in good health and CMV-seropositive.

The chain recombines TRBV27 with TRBJ1-1, with D maybe TRBD1 (5 bases). This CDR3 comprises 12 residues. Germline-derived CDR1 and CDR2 are MNHEY and SMNVEV (reference sequence). V was cut by 5 bases and J by 5 bases, with 9 bases left in between. CDR3 coding DNA: TGTGCCAGCAGTCCAAGGGGTACTGAAGCTTTCTTT. Protein product: CASSPRGTEAFF.

This chain connects TRBV10-3 to TRBJ1-4, with D hard to call. V was clipped by 4 bases and J by 3 bases, with 9 bases between them. From germline, CDR1 is ENHRY and CDR2 SYGVKD. The CDR3 totals 14 residues. Here the CDR3 reads CAISGPGPNEKLFF. The CDR3 DNA reads as TGTGCCATCAGTGGCCCAGGTCCTAATGAAAAACTGTTTTTT.

The chain couples TRBV18 to TRBJ2-7, with TRBD1 identical over 9 bases. The germline CDR1 and CDR2 sequences are KGHSH and LQKENI. The CDR3 runs 16 residues. V gave up 4 bases and J gave up 0 bases; unmatched junction bases: 7. The CDR3 DNA is TGTGCCAGCTCACTATTGGGACAGGGAGGCTCCTACGAGCAGTACTTC. It yields the protein CASSLLGQGGSYEQYF.